The entry below gives a single T cell receptor beta chain sequence along with its context. Its cognate antigen is unknown. This sample is part of a study of post-analysis software for immune sequencing data. Study outcomes and limitations: Diversity measured as normalized Chao1 was significantly lower in multiple sclerosis patients than in controls. Patients used roughly five TRBV segments, including TRBV5-6, TRBV5-1 and TRBV20-1, more often than controls.

The CDR3 sequence is 15 residues long. Looked up from germline, CDR1 is MNHNY and CDR2 is SVGAGI (reference sequence). Trimming removed 5 bases from V and 0 bases from J; junction bases left unmatched: 6. Prepared libraries of TCR beta cDNA carried unique molecular identifiers. TCRdb independently ran MiXCR on the PCR reads; one entry per CDR3 protein. The profile shows 820,000 or so distinct CDR3 sequences, approximately 53% of them singletons. The V call is TRBV6-6, the J call TRBJ2-5; TRBD2 agrees at 7 bases. The sequence was collected from a girl between 5 and 17 years old with multiple sclerosis. Sequencing was carried out using blood. The chain's CDR3 is CASSQRETYQETQYF. The CDR3 nucleotides are TGTGCCAGCAGTCAGCGGGAAACGTACCAAGAGACCCAGTACTTC.